This paragraph covers one T cell receptor beta chain sequence. Germline CDR1 reads SGHRS; CDR2 reads YFSETQ. The CDR3 runs to 14 residues. Trimming shortened V by 4 bases and J by 0 bases, and 10 bases separated the two germline ends. The entry originates in a study of blood T cells in healthy people across ages. It was with a sample-barcoded 5' primer and a J-beta primer mix that a second PCR of roughly 7 to 12 cycles was run. TCRdb processed the 5' RACE reads anew with MiXCR; each CDR3 protein has one entry. Here the sample spans 450,000 to 700,000 distinct CDR3 sequences, 27% being singletons. The receptor was isolated from a woman aged 70-85 years in good health. Sequenced input: blood. The chain uses TRBV5-1 and TRBJ1-1, with unresolved D. The CDR3 region has the DNA TGCGCCAGCAGCGCACGGGCCTTGAACACTGAAGCTTTCTTT. Its protein is CASSARALNTEAFF.